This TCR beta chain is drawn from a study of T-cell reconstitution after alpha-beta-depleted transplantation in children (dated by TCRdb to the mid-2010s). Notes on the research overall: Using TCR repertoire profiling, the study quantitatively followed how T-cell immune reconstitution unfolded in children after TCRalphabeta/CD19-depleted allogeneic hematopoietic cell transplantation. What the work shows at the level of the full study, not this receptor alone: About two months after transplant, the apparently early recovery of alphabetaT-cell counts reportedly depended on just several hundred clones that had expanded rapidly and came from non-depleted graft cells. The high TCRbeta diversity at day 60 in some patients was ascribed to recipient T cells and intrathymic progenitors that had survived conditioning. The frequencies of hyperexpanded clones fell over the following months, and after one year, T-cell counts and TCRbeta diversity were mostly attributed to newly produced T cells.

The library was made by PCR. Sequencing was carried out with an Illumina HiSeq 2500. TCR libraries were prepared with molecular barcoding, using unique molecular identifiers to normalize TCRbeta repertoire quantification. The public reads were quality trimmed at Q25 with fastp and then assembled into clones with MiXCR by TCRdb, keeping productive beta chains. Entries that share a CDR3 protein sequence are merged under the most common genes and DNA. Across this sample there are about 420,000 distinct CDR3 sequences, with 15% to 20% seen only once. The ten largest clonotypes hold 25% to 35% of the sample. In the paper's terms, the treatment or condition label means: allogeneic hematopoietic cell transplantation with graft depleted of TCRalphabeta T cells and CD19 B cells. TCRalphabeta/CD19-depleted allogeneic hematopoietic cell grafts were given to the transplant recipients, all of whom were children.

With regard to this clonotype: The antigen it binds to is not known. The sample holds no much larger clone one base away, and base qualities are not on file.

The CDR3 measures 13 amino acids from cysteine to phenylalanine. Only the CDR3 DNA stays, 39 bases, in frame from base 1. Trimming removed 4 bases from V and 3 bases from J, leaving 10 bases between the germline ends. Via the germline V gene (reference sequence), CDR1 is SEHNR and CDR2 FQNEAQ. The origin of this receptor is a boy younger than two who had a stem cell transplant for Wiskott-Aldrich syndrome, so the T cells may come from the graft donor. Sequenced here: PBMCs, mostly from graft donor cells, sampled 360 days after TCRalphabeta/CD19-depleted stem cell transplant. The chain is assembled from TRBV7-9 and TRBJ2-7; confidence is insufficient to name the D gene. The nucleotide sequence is TGTGCCAGCAGCTCACAAGGGTTCTACGAGCAGTACTTC. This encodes CASSSQGFYEQYF.